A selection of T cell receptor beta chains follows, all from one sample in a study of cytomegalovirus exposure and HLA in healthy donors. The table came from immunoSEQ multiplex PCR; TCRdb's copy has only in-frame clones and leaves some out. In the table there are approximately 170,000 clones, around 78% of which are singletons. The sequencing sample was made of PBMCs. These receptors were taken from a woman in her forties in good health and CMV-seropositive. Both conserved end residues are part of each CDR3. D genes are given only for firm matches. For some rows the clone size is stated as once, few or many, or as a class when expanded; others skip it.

TGTGCCAGCAGTGACCCGGGGGGGTCTGGGGCCAACGTCCTGACTTTC CASSDPGGSGANVLTF TRBD2 - TRBJ2-6 TRBV6-1
TGTGCCAGCAGCTTGGGGGCTGGCTGGGACTATGGCTACACCTTC CASSLGAGWDYGYTF - - TRBJ1-2 TRBV5-8
TGTGCCACGGACAGGGGTGTGAGGGACACTGAAGCTTTCTTT CATDRGVRDTEAFF TRBD1 - TRBJ1-1 TRBV19
TGCGCCAGCAGCCAAGTCCTGGCGCAGGGGACGGCTCCTCAAAATGAAAAACTGTTTTTT CASSQVLAQGTAPQNEKLFF - - TRBJ1-4 TRBV4-3
TGTGCCAGCAGCGCCTCCGGGACAGGGGATGAAAAACTGTTTTTT CASSASGTGDEKLFF TRBD1 - TRBJ1-4 TRBV9
TGTGCCAGCAGTTTTAGCTACAATCAGCCCCAGCATTTT CASSFSYNQPQHF - - TRBJ1-5 TRBV28
TGTTCCAGCAGCTTTTCAGGGGCATACGAGCAGTACTTC CSSSFSGAYEQYF - - TRBJ2-7 TRBV7-9
TGCGCCAGCAGCTCCCAAGACAGGGCGAACACTGAAGCTTTCTTT CASSSQDRANTEAFF TRBD1 once TRBJ1-1 TRBV5-1
TGTGCCAGCAGCGGGGCTTATGAAGCTTTCTTT CASSGAYEAFF - - TRBJ1-1 TRBV7-9
TGTGCCAGCGTAAATGAACCCGAGGGACTAGCGGGGGGAATTTATACGCAGTATTTT CASVNEPEGLAGGIYTQYF TRBD2 once TRBJ2-3 TRBV7-8
TGTGCCAGCAGTTACTCGAGTATTAGCTCCTACAATGAGCAGTTCTTC CASSYSSISSYNEQFF - once TRBJ2-1 TRBV6-6
TGTGCCAGCAGCTTGGGATCGACAGGGGGGGAGACCCAGTACTTC CASSLGSTGGETQYF TRBD1 - TRBJ2-5 TRBV7-9
TGTGCCAGCAGTTTTACAGGGGCATTTAACTATGGCTACACCTTC CASSFTGAFNYGYTF TRBD1 - TRBJ1-2 TRBV6-1
TGTGCCAGCAGCGGACAGATGTACGAGCAGTACTTC CASSGQMYEQYF - - TRBJ2-7 TRBV6-5
TGTGCCAGCAGCCGGGGACAGCTGGCTGAAGCTTTCTTT CASSRGQLAEAFF TRBD1 - TRBJ1-1 TRBV6-5
TGCAGCGTTTTACGGCAGGGGAGCTCCTACAATGAGCAGTTCTTC CSVLRQGSSYNEQFF - - TRBJ2-1 TRBV29-1
TGTGCCAGCAGCTTGTTTCAGTCAAACTATGGCTACACCTTC CASSLFQSNYGYTF - - TRBJ1-2 TRBV5-4
TGCGCCAGCAGCTCCCTTATACAGGGGGCGAACACTGAAGCTTTCTTT CASSSLIQGANTEAFF TRBD1 - TRBJ1-1 TRBV5-1
TGTGCCAGCAGCCAAAGCAGCGACCGCGCTTTCTTT CASSQSSDRAFF - - TRBJ1-1 TRBV5-6
TGTGCCTGCTCTAGCGGGGGTGGCGCAGATACGCAGTATTTT CACSSGGGADTQYF TRBD2 - TRBJ2-3 TRBV30
TGTGCCAGCTCACCATCACAGGGGGCAGGAGAGACCCAGTACTTC CASSPSQGAGETQYF TRBD1 - TRBJ2-5 TRBV18
TGTGCCAGCAGCTTAGATCCAGGGGGTGGGTCATTTAACACTGAAGCTTTCTTT CASSLDPGGGSFNTEAFF TRBD1 - TRBJ1-1 TRBV11-2
TGTGCCAGTAGTATAAGGCAGGCAAAGCCTGAAGCTTTCTTT CASSIRQAKPEAFF - few TRBJ1-1 TRBV19
TGTGCCAGCAGCTTAGGTAGCGGGGGGGCCAGGGAGCAGTTCTTC CASSLGSGGAREQFF TRBD2 - TRBJ2-1 TRBV7-9
TGTGCCAGTAGTTCAGGGCCAGCACAAGAGACCCAGTACTTC CASSSGPAQETQYF - - TRBJ2-5 TRBV19
TGCGCCAGCAGCCCCGGACAGTATAGCAATCAGCCCCAGCATTTT CASSPGQYSNQPQHF - - TRBJ1-5 TRBV5-1
TGCGCCAGCAGCCAAGAGGAGGGTACCTATGGCTACACCTTC CASSQEEGTYGYTF - - TRBJ1-2 TRBV4-1
TGTGCCAGTAGGGCACAACCGTTCCGCCAGCCCCAGCATTTT CASRAQPFRQPQHF - - TRBJ1-5 TRBV19
TGCGCCAGCAGCTTCGACAGTCGCAATCAGCCCCAGCATTTT CASSFDSRNQPQHF - - TRBJ1-5 TRBV5-1
TGTGCCAGCAGCCCACCCGGGGGGGTGGGATACATTCAGTACTTC CASSPPGGVGYIQYF TRBD2 - TRBJ2-4 TRBV7-2
TGTGCCAGCAGCGACCAGGGAATCCAAGAGACCCAGTACTTC CASSDQGIQETQYF - - TRBJ2-5 TRBV7-6
TGTGCCAGCAGTTACCCCGGACACGCGAACACCGGGGAGCTGTTTTTT CASSYPGHANTGELFF - - TRBJ2-2 TRBV6-5
TGTGCCTGGAGTACCGGACAGGGGACCTACGAGCAGTACTTC CAWSTGQGTYEQYF TRBD1 - TRBJ2-7 TRBV30
TGCGCCAGCAGCCCACAGGGGGGGGTTAGCACAGATACGCAGTATTTT CASSPQGGVSTDTQYF - - TRBJ2-3 TRBV5-1
TGTGCCAGCAGTTACTCCAATGGCTACACCTTC CASSYSNGYTF - - TRBJ1-2 TRBV6-6
TGCAGCGTTTCAACAGGGGGCAAGGCTGAAGCTTTCTTT CSVSTGGKAEAFF TRBD1 - TRBJ1-1 TRBV29-1
TGCGCCAGCAGCCCCCTTCGAGGAGGGGCGGGTGTCTACACCTTC CASSPLRGGAGVYTF - - TRBJ1-2 TRBV5-1
TGTGCCAGCAGCCCGAGCGGGTCCCCTGAAGCTTTCTTT CASSPSGSPEAFF - - TRBJ1-1 TRBV7-9